These 24 T cell receptor beta chains came from one sample sequenced in a study of blood T cell repertoires in COVID-19. Sequenced by immunoSEQ multiplex PCR; TCRdb stores in-frame clones only, minus some. The data hold 250,000 or so clones, with around 82% observed a single time. The material sequenced was PBMCs or T cells enriched from blood (not recorded which). The receptors derive from a man between 50 and 59 years old who had recovered from COVID-19.

The V and J genes are TRBV2 and TRBJ2-2, with D perhaps TRBD2 (5 bases). Germline assignment: CDR1 SNHLY and CDR2 FYNNEI. CDR3 length: 17 amino acids. The germline V and J ends were trimmed by 4 bases and 6 bases, with 21 bases remaining between them. CDR3 nucleotide sequence: TGTGCCAGCAGTGCAGACCGGGCCACTAGAAATGCCGGGGAGCTGTTTTTT. Translated: CASSADRATRNAGELFF. The full variable domain, with the rest looked up from reference TRBV2 and TRBJ2-2, is EPEVTQTPSHQVTQMGQEVILRCVPISNHLYFYWYRQILGQKVEFLVSFYNNEISEKSEIFDDQFSVERPDGSNFTLKIRSTKLEDSAMYFCASSADRATRNAGELFFGEGSRLTVL.

CDR3 loop: CASSWRFGGERGYTF. CDR3 in DNA: TGCGCCAGCAGCTGGCGGTTTGGGGGGGAGCGCGGCTACACCTTC. The chain is built from TRBV5-1 and TRBJ1-2; the D gene is possibly TRBD1 (5 bases). Germline V gene lookup returns CDR1 SGHRS and CDR2 YFSETQ. The CDR3 is made up of 15 amino acids. Trimming removed 3 bases at V and 8 bases at J, with 20 bases between.

This rearrangement joins TRBV28 to TRBJ2-7; 10 bases are shared with TRBD2. The CDR3 has 15 amino acids. The germline CDR1 and CDR2 sequences are MDHEN and SYDVKM. V was pared by 7 bases and J by 6 bases, with 12 bases of the junction left unmatched. The CDR3 protein is CASNLKAGGPIEQYF. The CDR3 bases are TGTGCCAGCAACCTAAAAGCGGGAGGGCCGATCGAGCAGTACTTC.

This chain uses TRBV12-5 with TRBJ2-7; 9 positions match TRBD1. Trimming cost V 4 bases and J 5 bases; bases outside gene matches: 9. The CDR3 has 15 residues. In germline, CDR1 is LGHNT, CDR2 FRNRAP. The CDR3 region has the DNA TGTGCTAGTGGTTGGTCGGGACAGGGTATCAACGAGCAGTACTTC. Its translation: CASGWSGQGINEQYF.

The rearrangement links TRBV6-5 to TRBJ1-5; D perhaps matches TRBD1 (6 bases). Trimming took 6 bases from V and 0 from J, leaving 12 bases between them. The germline V gene encodes CDR1 MNHEY and CDR2 SVGAGI. This CDR3 has 15 amino acids. The CDR3 nucleotides are TGTGCCAGCAGCTCCACAGGGAATAGCAATCAGCCCCAGCATTTT. Amino acid sequence: CASSSTGNSNQPQHF.

This clone has a single count. The genes are TRBV5-1 and TRBJ1-6, with D possibly matching TRBD1 (6 bases). Trimming removed 2 bases at V and 0 bases at J, with 12 bases between. The germline gives CDR1 SGHRS, CDR2 YFSETQ. The CDR3 totals 17 residues. In nucleotides, the CDR3 is TGCGCCAGCAGCTTAGTTACAGGGAGCTCCTATAATTCACCCCTCCACTTT. Its protein product is CASSLVTGSSYNSPLHF.

The chain combines TRBV5-1 with TRBJ1-2, with 9 bases matching TRBD1. With 5 bases clipped from V and 5 bases from J, the junction kept 7 bases outside the gene matches. CDR1 is SGHRS and CDR2 is YFSETQ in the germline V gene. The CDR3 is made up of 14 amino acids. CDR3 DNA: TGCGCCAGCAGTCGACAGGGGGTCCAATATGGCTACACCTTC. Protein product: CASSRQGVQYGYTF.

The genes are TRBV10-2 and TRBJ1-2, with 10 bases that match TRBD1. The junction had 9 bases not matched to a gene; V was cut back by 6 bases and J by 8 bases. The germline gives CDR1 WSHSY, CDR2 SAAADI. The CDR3 totals 14 residues. CDR3 sequence (DNA): TGCGCCAGCAGGATGACAGGGGGCCTCTACGGCTACACCTTC. Its translation is CASRMTGGLYGYTF.

V and J are TRBV6-6 and TRBJ1-1; D uncertain. The CDR3 sequence is 13 residues long. The V gene lost 2 bases and the J gene lost 7 bases, with 11 bases spanning the gap. Germline CDR1 is MNHNY and CDR2 is SVGAGI (reference sequence). The CDR3 sequence is CASSYATPGEAFF. CDR3 nucleotide sequence: TGTGCCAGCAGTTACGCCACCCCAGGTGAAGCTTTCTTT.

The CDR3 DNA is TGTGCCAGCAGTTACTCGATCGGGACCCAGTACTTC. This encodes CASSYSIGTQYF. This chain links TRBV6-2 or TRBV6-3 with TRBJ2-5; D is uncertain. Trimming took 0 bases from V and 7 from J, leaving 6 bases between them. The CDR3 totals 12 residues. Germline values: CDR1 MNHEY, CDR2 SVGEGT.

The chain carries TRBV11-2 and TRBJ1-2; tentatively, D is TRBD1 (5 bases). Germline-derived CDR1 and CDR2 are SGHAT and FQNNGV. CDR3 size: 15 residues. Deletions cut 3 bases from V and 6 bases from J, with 17 bases between. This CDR3 reads CASSFSPGGGHGYTF. The DNA for the CDR3 is TGTGCCAGCAGCTTCAGTCCCGGGGGAGGACATGGCTACACCTTC.

The rearrangement uses TRBV7-8 and TRBJ1-2, with D hard to call. This CDR3 region has 13 residues. V shed 5 bases and J shed 3 bases, with 10 bases lying between them. CDR1 and CDR2 from the germline V gene are SGHVS and FQNEAQ. CDR3 DNA: TGTGCCAGCAGCCCCGGGAAAGACTATGGCTACACCTTC. Translation: CASSPGKDYGYTF. The whole variable domain, filled in from reference TRBV7-8 and TRBJ1-2, reads GAGVSQSPRYKVAKRGQDVALRCDPISGHVSLFWYQQALGQGPEFLTYFQNEAQLDKSGLPSDRFFAERPEGSVSTLKIQRTQQEDSAVYLCASSPGKDYGYTFGSGTRLTVV.

This chain connects TRBV28 to TRBJ2-1; 9 bases line up with TRBD1. Looked up from germline, CDR1 is MDHEN and CDR2 is SYDVKM. V gave up 6 bases and J gave up 4 bases; unmatched junction bases: 7. The CDR3 covers 15 residues. CDR3 sequence (DNA): TGTGCCAGCAGCGCCTCCGGGACAGGGTACAATGAGCAGTTCTTC. Amino acid sequence: CASSASGTGYNEQFF.

In this sample, this clone turned up once. This chain links TRBV28 with TRBJ2-1, with 8 bases matching TRBD2. CDR1 MDHEN and CDR2 SYDVKM come from the germline V gene. The CDR3 is 17 residues long. Losses at the gene ends were 8 bases for V and 2 bases for J; bases not matched to a gene: 14. The DNA of the CDR3 is TGTGCCAGCGGAACCCTTCGGGGGGGGCTCACCTACAATGAGCAGTTCTTC. It is translated as CASGTLRGGLTYNEQFF.

The chain uses TRBV7-8 and TRBJ2-1, with 8 bases aligning to TRBD2. The CDR3 length is 16 residues. Per germline, CDR1 SGHVS and CDR2 FQNEAQ. Trimming cost V 5 bases and J 8 bases; bases outside gene matches: 14. In DNA, the CDR3 is TGTGCCAGCAGCCCGCCCCCTCAGCGGGAGAGGCATGAGCAGTTCTTC. Encoded protein: CASSPPPQRERHEQFF.

CDR3 region: CASSRAQGVHYGYTF. DNA of the CDR3: TGTGCCAGCAGCCGGGCCCAGGGGGTCCACTATGGCTACACCTTC. The chain is built from TRBV5-8 and TRBJ1-2; 7 bases match TRBD1. The CDR3 runs to 15 residues. Germline V CDR1 and CDR2: SGHTS, YDEGEE. J lost 3 bases, V lost 4 bases, and 9 bases had no gene match.

V gene TRBV23-1 combines with J gene TRBJ2-1; 16 bases are a match to TRBD2. TRBV23-1 is an open reading frame, and its role is uncertain. The CDR3 covers 18 residues. V was clipped by 4 bases and J by 0 bases; unmatched bases: 3. The CDR3 region has the DNA TGCGCCAGCAGTCCGGGACTAGCGGGGGGGAGCTCCTACAATGAGCAGTTCTTC. It specifies CASSPGLAGGSSYNEQFF.

The V call is TRBV9, the J call TRBJ1-1, with 10 positions matching TRBD1. Trimming cost V 3 bases and J 4 bases; bases outside gene matches: 3. This CDR3 region has 14 residues. Germline lookup yields CDR1 SGDLS and CDR2 YYNGEE. DNA for the CDR3: TGTGCCAGCAGCGCCGGACAGGGGGGCACTGAAGCTTTCTTT. It yields the protein CASSAGQGGTEAFF. The complete variable domain, with remaining parts taken from reference TRBV9 and TRBJ1-1, reads DSGVTQTPKHLITATGQRVTLRCSPRSGDLSVYWYQQSLDQGLQFLIQYYNGEERAKGNILERFSAQQFPDLHSELNLSSLELGDSALYFCASSAGQGGTEAFFGQGTRLTVV.

The V gene is TRBV28, the J gene TRBJ2-1, with 12 bases that match TRBD2. Germline CDR1 and CDR2: MDHEN and SYDVKM. Unmatched junction bases numbered 11, after V lost 8 bases and J lost 9 bases. This CDR3 region has 15 residues. DNA for the CDR3: TGTGCCAGCTATGGGGCTAGCGGGAGGGCCACTGAGCAGTTCTTC. It is translated as CASYGASGRATEQFF. Using reference TRBV28 and TRBJ2-1 for the parts outside the CDR3, the full variable domain is DVKVTQSSRYLVKRTGEKVFLECVQDMDHENMFWYRQDPGLGLRLIYFSYDVKMKEKGDIPEGYSVSREKKERFSLILESASTNQTSMYLCASYGASGRATEQFFGPGTRLTVL.

V gene TRBV4-3 combines with J gene TRBJ2-3; D gene uncertain. Trimming took off 0 bases at V and 0 bases at J, with 7 bases between the two ends. Germline lookup yields CDR1 LGHNA and CDR2 YSLEER. This CDR3 spans 15 amino acids. CDR3 nucleotide sequence: TGCGCCAGCAGCCAAGATTATACTAGCACAGATACGCAGTATTTT. Translation: CASSQDYTSTDTQYF.

The V and J genes are TRBV19 and TRBJ2-2; 11 bases are a match to TRBD2. J lost 5 bases, V lost 8 bases, and 13 bases had no gene match. CDR1 and CDR2 from the germline V gene are LNHDA and SQIVND (reference sequence). The CDR3 is made up of 17 amino acids. CDR3 protein: CASCLAGGPVGTGELFF. In nucleotides, the CDR3 is TGTGCCAGTTGTTTAGCGGGAGGGCCTGTGGGGACCGGGGAGCTGTTTTTT.

The rearrangement links TRBV7-2 to TRBJ1-5; TRBD1 might be the D (6 bases). Germline assignment: CDR1 SGHTA and CDR2 FQGNSA. V was cut by 2 bases and J by 4 bases, with 12 bases left in between. This CDR3 has 15 amino acids. The chain's CDR3 is CASSLLAGENQPQHF. The CDR3 DNA reads as TGTGCCAGCAGCTTACTCGCAGGGGAGAATCAGCCCCAGCATTTT.

This clone was seen a handful of times. The chain combines TRBV30 with TRBJ1-6; D remains unclear. V was cut by 2 bases and J by 2 bases, with 22 bases left in between. Germline CDR1 is GTSNPN and CDR2 is SVGIG (reference sequence). The CDR3 has 19 residues. The CDR3 sequence is CAWSLSRGIDGTYNSPLHF. DNA of the CDR3: TGTGCCTGGAGTCTAAGCCGGGGAATCGACGGGACCTATAATTCACCCCTCCACTTT.

V and J are TRBV18 and TRBJ2-7, with 15 bases matching TRBD2. From germline, CDR1 is KGHSH and CDR2 LQKENI. Trimming took 3 bases from V and 3 from J; bases not matched to a gene: 12. The CDR3 extends over 19 amino acids. CDR3 coding DNA: TGTGCCAGCTCACCGTTCCCCAGGACTAGCGGGGGGGACTACTACGAGCAGTACTTC. Its translation: CASSPFPRTSGGDYYEQYF. The full variable domain, its missing parts supplied by reference TRBV18 and TRBJ2-7, is NAGVMQNPRHLVRRRGQEARLRCSPMKGHSHVYWYRQLPEEGLKFMVYLQKENIIDESGMPKERFSAEFPKEGPSILRIQQVVRGDSAAYFCASSPFPRTSGGDYYEQYFGPGTRLTVT.